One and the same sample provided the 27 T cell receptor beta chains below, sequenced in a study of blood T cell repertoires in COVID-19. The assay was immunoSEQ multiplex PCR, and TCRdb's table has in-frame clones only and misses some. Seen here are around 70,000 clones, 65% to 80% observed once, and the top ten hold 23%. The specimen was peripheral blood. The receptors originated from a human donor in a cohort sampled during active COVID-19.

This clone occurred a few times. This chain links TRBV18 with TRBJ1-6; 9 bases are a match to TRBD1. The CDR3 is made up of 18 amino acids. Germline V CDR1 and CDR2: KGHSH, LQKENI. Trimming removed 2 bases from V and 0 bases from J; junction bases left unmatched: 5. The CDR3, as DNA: TGTGCCAGCTCACCAGCCACAGGGGGCGGCTCCTATAATTCACCCCTCCACTTT. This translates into CASSPATGGGSYNSPLHF.

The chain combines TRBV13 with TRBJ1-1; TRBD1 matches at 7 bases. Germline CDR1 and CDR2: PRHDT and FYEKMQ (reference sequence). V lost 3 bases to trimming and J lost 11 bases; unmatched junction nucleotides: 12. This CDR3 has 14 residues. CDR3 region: CASSFLLQGSEAFF. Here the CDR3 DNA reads TGTGCCAGCAGCTTTCTGCTACAGGGGTCGGAGGCTTTCTTT. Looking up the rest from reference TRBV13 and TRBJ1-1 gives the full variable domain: AAGVIQSPRHLIKEKRETATLKCYPIPRHDTVYWYQQGPGQDPQFLISFYEKMQSDKGSIPDRFSAQQFSDYHSELNMSSLELGDSALYFCASSFLLQGSEAFFGQGTRLTVV.

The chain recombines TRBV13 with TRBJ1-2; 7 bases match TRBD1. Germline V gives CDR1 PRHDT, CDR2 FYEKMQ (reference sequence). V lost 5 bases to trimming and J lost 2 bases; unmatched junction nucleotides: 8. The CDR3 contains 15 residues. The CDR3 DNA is TGTGCCAGCAGCATTAAGGGGGCGCGGAACTATGGCTACACCTTC. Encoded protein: CASSIKGARNYGYTF.

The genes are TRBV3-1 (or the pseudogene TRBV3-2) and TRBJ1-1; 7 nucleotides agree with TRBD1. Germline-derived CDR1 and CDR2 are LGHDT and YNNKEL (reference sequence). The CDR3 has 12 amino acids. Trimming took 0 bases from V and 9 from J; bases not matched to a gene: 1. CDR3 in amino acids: CASSQETGKAFF. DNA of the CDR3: TGTGCCAGCAGCCAAGAGACAGGGAAAGCTTTCTTT.

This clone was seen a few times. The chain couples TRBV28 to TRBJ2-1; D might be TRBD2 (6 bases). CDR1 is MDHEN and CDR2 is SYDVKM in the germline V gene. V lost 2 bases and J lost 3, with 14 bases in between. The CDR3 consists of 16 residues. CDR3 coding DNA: TGTGCCAGCAGTTTACAGGGTGGCGGGATCTACAATGAGCAGTTCTTC. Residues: CASSLQGGGIYNEQFF.

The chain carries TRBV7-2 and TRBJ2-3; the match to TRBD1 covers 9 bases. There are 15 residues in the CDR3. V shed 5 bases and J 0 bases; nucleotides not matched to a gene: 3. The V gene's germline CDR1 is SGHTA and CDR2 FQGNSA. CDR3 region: CASSPGQGSTDTQYF. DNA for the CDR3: TGTGCCAGCAGCCCAGGACAGGGGAGCACAGATACGCAGTATTTT. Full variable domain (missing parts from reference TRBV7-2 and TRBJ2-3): GAGVSQSPSNKVTEKGKDVELRCDPISGHTALYWYRQSLGQGLEFLIYFQGNSAPDKSGLPSDRFSAERTGGSVSTLTIQRTQQEDSAVYLCASSPGQGSTDTQYFGPGTRLTVL.

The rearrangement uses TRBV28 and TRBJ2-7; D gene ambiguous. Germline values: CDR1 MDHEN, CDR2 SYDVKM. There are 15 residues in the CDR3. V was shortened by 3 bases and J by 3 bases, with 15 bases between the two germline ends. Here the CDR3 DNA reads TGTGCCAGCAGTTTGGTCCTTTTCACCTACTACGAGCAGTACTTC. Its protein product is CASSLVLFTYYEQYF.

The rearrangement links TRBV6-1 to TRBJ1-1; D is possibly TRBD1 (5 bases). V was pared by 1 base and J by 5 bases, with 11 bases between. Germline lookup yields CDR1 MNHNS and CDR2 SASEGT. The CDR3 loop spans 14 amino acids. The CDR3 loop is CASSEGWGGTEAFF. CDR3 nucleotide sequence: TGTGCCAGCAGTGAAGGGTGGGGGGGGACTGAAGCTTTCTTT.

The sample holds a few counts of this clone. The CDR3 bases are TGTGCCAGCAGTTTTCTTTTGCAGAATCAGCCCCAGCATTTT. Amino acid sequence: CASSFLLQNQPQHF. The chain joins TRBV28 to TRBJ1-5; no definite D call. Trimming removed 3 bases from V and 4 bases from J, with 10 bases in between. The CDR3 is 14 amino acids. Germline V gene sequence: CDR1 MDHEN, CDR2 SYDVKM.

CDR3 in DNA: TGTGCCAGCAGTGAAGCTGGACGGGCGGGCATTCAGTACTTC. Translated, it gives CASSEAGRAGIQYF. The chain couples TRBV6-1 to TRBJ2-4; the D gene is possibly TRBD2 (5 bases). V was pared by 0 bases and J by 9 bases, with 12 bases between. The germline CDR1 and CDR2 sequences are MNHNS and SASEGT. This CDR3 is built from 14 residues.

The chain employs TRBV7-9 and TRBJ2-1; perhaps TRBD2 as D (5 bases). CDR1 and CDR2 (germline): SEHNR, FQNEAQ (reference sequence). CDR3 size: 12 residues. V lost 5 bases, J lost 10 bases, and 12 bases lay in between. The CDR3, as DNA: TGTGCCAGCAGCCGAAGCGGTTTCGAGCAGTTCTTC. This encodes CASSRSGFEQFF.

The CDR3 loop reads CAISGTGGVEKLFF. The CDR3 DNA reads TGTGCCATCAGTGGTACAGGGGGCGTAGAAAAACTGTTTTTT. V gene TRBV10-3 combines with J gene TRBJ1-4, with TRBD1 matching 9 bases. With 4 bases clipped from V and 8 bases from J, the junction kept 5 bases outside the gene matches. Germline V CDR1 and CDR2: ENHRY, SYGVKD. The CDR3 totals 14 residues.

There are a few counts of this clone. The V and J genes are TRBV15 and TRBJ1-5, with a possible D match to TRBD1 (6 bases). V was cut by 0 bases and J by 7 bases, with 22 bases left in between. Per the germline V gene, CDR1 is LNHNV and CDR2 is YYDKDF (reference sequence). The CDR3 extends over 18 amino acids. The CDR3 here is CATSRDDPFQGGRQPQHF. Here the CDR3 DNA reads TGTGCCACCAGCAGAGATGACCCATTTCAAGGGGGAAGACAGCCCCAGCATTTT.

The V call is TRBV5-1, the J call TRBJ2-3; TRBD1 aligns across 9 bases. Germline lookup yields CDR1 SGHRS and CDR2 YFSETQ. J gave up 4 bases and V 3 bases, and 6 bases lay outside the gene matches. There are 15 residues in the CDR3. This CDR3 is CASSSGTGTSDTQYF. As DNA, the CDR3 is TGCGCCAGCAGCTCCGGGACAGGGACCTCAGATACGCAGTATTTT.

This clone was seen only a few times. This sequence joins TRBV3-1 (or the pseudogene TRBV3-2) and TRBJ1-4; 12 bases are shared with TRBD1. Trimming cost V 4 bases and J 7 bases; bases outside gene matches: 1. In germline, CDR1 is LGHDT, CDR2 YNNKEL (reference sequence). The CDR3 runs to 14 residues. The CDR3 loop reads CASSPGQGAEKLFF. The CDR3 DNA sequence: TGTGCCAGCAGCCCGGGACAGGGGGCTGAAAAACTGTTTTTT.

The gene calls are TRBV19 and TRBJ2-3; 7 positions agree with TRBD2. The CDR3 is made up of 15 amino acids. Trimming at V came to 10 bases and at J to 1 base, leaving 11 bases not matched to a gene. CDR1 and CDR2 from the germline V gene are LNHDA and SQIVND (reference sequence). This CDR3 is CATGGGGTRTDTQYF. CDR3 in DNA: TGTGCCACAGGTGGCGGGGGAACTCGCACAGATACGCAGTATTTT.

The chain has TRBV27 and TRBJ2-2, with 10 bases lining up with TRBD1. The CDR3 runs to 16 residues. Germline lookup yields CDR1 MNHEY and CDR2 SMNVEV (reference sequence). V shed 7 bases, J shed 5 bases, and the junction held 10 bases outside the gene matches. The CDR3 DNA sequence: TGTGCCAGCACCACACAGGACAGGGGGAGGACCGGGGAGCTGTTTTTT. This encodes CASTTQDRGRTGELFF.

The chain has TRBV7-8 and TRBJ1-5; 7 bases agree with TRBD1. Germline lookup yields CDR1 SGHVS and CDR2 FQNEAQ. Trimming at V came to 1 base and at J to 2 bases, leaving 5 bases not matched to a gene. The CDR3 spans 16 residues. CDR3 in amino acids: CASSLVGGQGNQPQHF. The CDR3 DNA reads TGTGCCAGCAGCTTAGTGGGAGGACAGGGCAATCAGCCCCAGCATTTT.

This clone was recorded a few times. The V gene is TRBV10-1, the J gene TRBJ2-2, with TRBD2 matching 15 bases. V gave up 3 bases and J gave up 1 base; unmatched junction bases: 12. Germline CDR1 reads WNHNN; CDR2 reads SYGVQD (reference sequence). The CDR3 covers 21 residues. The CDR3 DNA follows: TGCGCCAGCAGTGACCTTCCATCGGGACTAGCGGGAGGAGGGAACACCGGGGAGCTGTTTTTT. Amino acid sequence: CASSDLPSGLAGGGNTGELFF.

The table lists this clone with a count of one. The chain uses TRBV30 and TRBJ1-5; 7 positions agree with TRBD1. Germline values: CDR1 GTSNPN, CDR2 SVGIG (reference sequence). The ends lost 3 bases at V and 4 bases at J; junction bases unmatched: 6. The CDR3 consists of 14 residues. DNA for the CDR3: TGTGCCTGGAGGGGGCCAGGGGGAAATCAGCCCCAGCATTTT. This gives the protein CAWRGPGGNQPQHF.

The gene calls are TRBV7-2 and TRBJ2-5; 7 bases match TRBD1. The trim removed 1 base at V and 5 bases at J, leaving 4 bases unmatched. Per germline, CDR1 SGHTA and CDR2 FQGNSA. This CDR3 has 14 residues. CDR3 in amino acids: CASSLVTGWETQYF. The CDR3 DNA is TGTGCCAGCAGCTTAGTGACAGGGTGGGAGACCCAGTACTTC.

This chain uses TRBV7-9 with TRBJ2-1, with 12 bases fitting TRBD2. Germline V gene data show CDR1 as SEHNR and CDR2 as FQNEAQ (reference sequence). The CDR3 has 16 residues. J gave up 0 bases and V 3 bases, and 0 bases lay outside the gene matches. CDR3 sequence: CASSLGLAGSYNEQFF. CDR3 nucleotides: TGTGCCAGCAGCTTGGGACTAGCGGGCTCCTACAATGAGCAGTTCTTC. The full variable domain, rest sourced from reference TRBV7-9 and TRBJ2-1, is DTGVSQNPRHKITKRGQNVTFRCDPISEHNRLYWYRQTLGQGPEFLTYFQNEAQLEKSRLLSDRFSAERPKGSFSTLEIQRTEQGDSAMYLCASSLGLAGSYNEQFFGPGTRLTVL.

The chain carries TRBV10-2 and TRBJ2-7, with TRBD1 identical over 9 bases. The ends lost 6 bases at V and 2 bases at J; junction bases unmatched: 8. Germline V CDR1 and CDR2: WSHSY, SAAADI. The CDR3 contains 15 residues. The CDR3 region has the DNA TGCGCCAGCAGCGAAACAGGGGGCATCGCCTACGAGCAGTACTTC. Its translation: CASSETGGIAYEQYF.

The chain's CDR3 is CASSLALASGGYEQYF. The CDR3 bases are TGTGCCAGCAGCTTAGCGCTGGCTAGCGGAGGGTACGAGCAGTACTTC. The rearrangement links TRBV7-2 to TRBJ2-7; 7 bases map to TRBD2. This CDR3 spans 16 amino acids. J lost 4 bases, V lost 0 bases, and 9 bases had no gene match. Looked up from germline, CDR1 is SGHTA and CDR2 is FQGNSA.

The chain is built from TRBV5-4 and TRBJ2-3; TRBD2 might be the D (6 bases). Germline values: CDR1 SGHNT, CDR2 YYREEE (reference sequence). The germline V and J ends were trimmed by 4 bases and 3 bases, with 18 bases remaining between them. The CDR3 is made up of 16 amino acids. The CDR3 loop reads CASSPEGLGVTDTQYF. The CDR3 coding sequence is TGTGCCAGCAGCCCGGAGGGGCTAGGTGTTACAGATACGCAGTATTTT.

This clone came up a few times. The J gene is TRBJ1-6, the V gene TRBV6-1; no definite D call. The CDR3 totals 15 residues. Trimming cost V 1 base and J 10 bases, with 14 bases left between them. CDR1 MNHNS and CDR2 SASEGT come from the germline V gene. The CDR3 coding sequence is TGTGCCAGCAGTGAAGTGCGGGGTGACGGATCACCCCTCCACTTT. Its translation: CASSEVRGDGSPLHF.

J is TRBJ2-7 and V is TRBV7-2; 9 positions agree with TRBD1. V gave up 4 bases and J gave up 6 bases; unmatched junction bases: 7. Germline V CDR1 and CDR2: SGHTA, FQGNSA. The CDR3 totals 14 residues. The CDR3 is CASSSGTGNFEQYF. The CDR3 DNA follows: TGTGCCAGCAGCTCCGGGACAGGGAATTTCGAGCAGTACTTC.